This T cell receptor beta chain was identified in a study of cytomegalovirus exposure and HLA in healthy donors. General study points: A further, later analysis showed that HLA-associated TCR beta chains (compared with equally common others) were more clonally expanded. Specificity of three CMV-associated chains for CMV antigens was verified in vitro. Further analysis was carried out later, and it showed several of the most significant clusters appearing linked to common viral pathogens.

With regard to this clone: Its antigen is as yet unknown.

With 2 bases clipped from V and 2 bases from J, the junction kept 6 bases outside the gene matches. Per germline, CDR1 SGHTA and CDR2 FQGNSA. The CDR3 is 15 residues long. The PCR was carried out with 60 Vbeta primers and 13 Jbeta primers. Sequencing used immunoSEQ multiplex PCR; TCRdb keeps in-frame clones, though not all of them. The sample holds tens of thousands of clones, roughly 80% seen once. The chain employs TRBV7-2 and TRBJ2-7; TRBD1 matches 7 bases. This sequence originates from a woman in her 40s in good health and CMV-seropositive. What was sequenced was PBMCs. The CDR3 nucleotides read TGTGCCAGCAGCTTATCTAGGGACAGTACCTACGAGCAGTACTTC. Its protein is CASSLSRDSTYEQYF.